This T cell receptor beta chain is drawn from a study of blood T cells in healthy people across ages. Study overall: There was about one barcoded beta molecule captured by template switching per two T cells.

Per sample, no less than 5.5 micrograms of total RNA were extracted. General study findings and limits: Diversity was estimated from one million T cells, and these estimates were considered underestimates.

A second about 7 to 12 cycle PCR used barcoded and J-beta primers. Each cDNA molecule was tagged by a template-switch adaptor with 12 random nucleotides. In TCRdb, the 5' RACE reads were re-called with MiXCR into one record per CDR3 protein. This table has approximately 790,000 distinct CDR3 sequences, around 62% appearing once. A note on this clonotype: Its antigen remains unidentified.

Sequencing input: blood. This TCR came from a young man in good health.

The CDR3 region has the DNA TGCAGTGCTAGATCCCCGGGACAGGGTGTCGCCGGGGAGCTGTTTTTT. Translating gives CSARSPGQGVAGELFF. This rearrangement joins TRBV20-1 to TRBJ2-2; 9 bases are shared with TRBD1. V was pared by 2 bases and J by 6 bases, with 10 bases of the junction left unmatched. The CDR3 consists of 16 residues. Germline loops: CDR1 DFQATT, CDR2 SNEGSKA (reference sequence).